These T cell receptor beta chains were read from a single sample in a study of T-cell reconstitution after alpha-beta-depleted transplantation in children. Using its own MiXCR run on the PCR reads, TCRdb lists one record per CDR3 protein. Of fewer than 550,000 distinct CDR3 sequences detected, around 15% appear once; the ten largest clones hold less than 30%. Sequences were derived from PBMCs, mostly from graft donor cells, sampled 360 days after TCRalphabeta/CD19-depleted stem cell transplant. These receptors all come from a boy under two years old who had a stem cell transplant for Wiskott-Aldrich syndrome, so the T cells may come from the graft donor. Each CDR3 is given with its conserved first and last residue. D genes are given only for firm matches. A row's size may be missing; if present it is once, few, many or a size class.

.,few,TRBV28,TRBJ2-7,11,TGTGCCAGCAGTTTTGAATACGTGCAGTACTTC,CASSFEYVQYF
.,few,TRBV15,TRBJ2-3,16,TGTGCCACCAGCAGGCCGCCGTCTCCTGGGTCAGATACGCAGTATTTT,CATSRPPSPGSDTQYF
.,few,TRBV20-1,TRBJ2-1,16,TGCAGTGCTAGAGTGATAGAGGGAGTTCGGTACAATGAGCAGTTCTTC,CSARVIEGVRYNEQFF
TRBD2,.,TRBV18,TRBJ2-3,17,TGTGCCAGCTCACTCCTGACTAGCGGGAGGGCCGGAGATACGCAGTATTTT,CASSLLTSGRAGDTQYF
.,few,TRBV10-3,TRBJ2-1,16,TGTGCCATCAGTGACCCAGGTTGGACAGCTAACAATGAGCAGTTCTTC,CAISDPGWTANNEQFF
TRBD1,.,TRBV20-1,TRBJ2-7,15,TGCAGTGCTAGGCGCCGGGACAGGAACTTTTACGAGCAGTACTTC,CSARRRDRNFYEQYF
TRBD1,few,TRBV5-5,TRBJ2-7,16,TGTGCCAGCAGCTTAGGGGGACAGGGTCCCCCCTACGAGCAGTACTTC,CASSLGGQGPPYEQYF
TRBD2,.,TRBV7-8,TRBJ2-1,16,TGTGCCAGCAGCTTATTCCACCTTACTCGGGGGGATGAGCAGTTCTTC,CASSLFHLTRGDEQFF
.,many,TRBV5-1,TRBJ1-1,14,TGCGCCAGCAGCTGGGACAACGGGAAGACTGAAGCTTTCTTT,CASSWDNGKTEAFF
.,.,TRBV6-1,TRBJ2-7,16,TGTGCCAGCAGTCTTGTTCCGGGGGGCCAAGCCTACGAGCAGTACTTC,CASSLVPGGQAYEQYF
.,.,TRBV7-2,TRBJ2-1,17,TGTGCCAGCAGCCCCCTATGGGTGGGGAGCTCCTACAATGAGCAGTTCTTC,CASSPLWVGSSYNEQFF
.,.,TRBV28,TRBJ1-1,13,TGTGCCAGCAGTTTTCGCCTAAACACTGAAGCTTTCTTT,CASSFRLNTEAFF
.,.,TRBV5-4,TRBJ1-2,11,TGTGCCAGCAGCTCCCCTTGGGGCTACACCTTC,CASSSPWGYTF
.,many,TRBV10-3,TRBJ2-2,13,TGTGCCATCAGAGACAGGATCACCGGGGAGCTGTTTTTT,CAIRDRITGELFF
.,few,TRBV27,TRBJ1-1,16,TGTGCCAGCAGTTTAGAAGGTGGCAGAGTGAACACTGAAGCTTTCTTT,CASSLEGGRVNTEAFF
.,few,TRBV12-3/TRBV12-4,TRBJ2-1,13,TGTGCCAGCAGTACGGCAGTTTACAATGAGCAGTTCTTC,CASSTAVYNEQFF
TRBD1,few,TRBV19,TRBJ2-7,14,TGTGCCAGTAGCACGACAGGGGGTTCCTACGAGCAGTACTTC,CASSTTGGSYEQYF
.,few,TRBV7-2,TRBJ1-2,13,TGTGCCAGCAGCTTAGTATCGGGGTATGGCTACACCTTC,CASSLVSGYGYTF
TRBD1,.,TRBV20-1,TRBJ1-6,16,TGCAGTGCTAGAGGGACAGGGGATTTGACGAATTCACCCCTCCACTTT,CSARGTGDLTNSPLHF
TRBD1,few,TRBV7-8,TRBJ2-2,15,TGTGCCAGCAACATGGGACAGGGGGTGGCCGGGGAGCTGTTTTTT,CASNMGQGVAGELFF
.,.,TRBV28,TRBJ2-6,18,TGTGCCAGCAGTTATAGGGCGGTTCCCGGCTCTGGGGCCAACGTCCTGACTTTC,CASSYRAVPGSGANVLTF
.,few,TRBV10-1,TRBJ2-2,16,TGCGCCAGCAGTCCATCGAACCCTACGAACACCGGGGAGCTGTTTTTT,CASSPSNPTNTGELFF
TRBD2,.,TRBV20-1,TRBJ2-3,14,TGCAGTGCTAGAGGCCCTAGCGGGGCAGATACGCAGTATTTT,CSARGPSGADTQYF
.,.,TRBV2,TRBJ2-1,15,TGTGCCAGCAGAGGAGGGACGTTGACCTACAATGAGCAGTTCTTC,CASRGGTLTYNEQFF
TRBD2,once,TRBV29-1,TRBJ2-1,14,TGCAGTGTCACGGGACTAGCGGCCTACAATGAGCAGTTCTTC,CSVTGLAAYNEQFF
.,.,TRBV4-3,TRBJ1-2,16,TGCGCCAGCAGCCAAGAACGAGGCAGCGCTCACTATGGCTACACCTTC,CASSQERGSAHYGYTF
TRBD2,.,TRBV29-1,TRBJ2-3,15,TGCAGCGCCACCCGGGGAGGGGCCACACATGATACGCAGTATTTT,CSATRGGATHDTQYF
TRBD2,.,TRBV20-1,TRBJ2-3,15,TGCAGTGCCCTGACTAGCGGGAGTTGGGGAGATACGCAGTATTTT,CSALTSGSWGDTQYF
TRBD2,.,TRBV5-5,TRBJ2-1,17,TGTGCCAGCAGCTTTGGTGCGGGAGGGCCAAGATACAATGAGCAGTTCTTC,CASSFGAGGPRYNEQFF
TRBD2,few,TRBV11-1,TRBJ2-1,16,TGTGCCAGCAGCTTACATCGGGGGGTCTCCTACAATGAGCAGTTCTTC,CASSLHRGVSYNEQFF
.,few,TRBV12-3/TRBV12-4,TRBJ1-5,14,TGTGCCAGCAGTTTTTCAGGCTACAATCAGCCCCAGCATTTT,CASSFSGYNQPQHF
TRBD2,many,TRBV15,TRBJ2-1,16,TGTGCCACCAGCGTTATAGCGGGGGGGCGATACAATGAGCAGTTCTTC,CATSVIAGGRYNEQFF
.,.,TRBV12-3/TRBV12-4,TRBJ2-3,16,TGTGCCAGCAGTTTTTCTCGGGACGGGGCCAGGGATACGCAGTATTTT,CASSFSRDGARDTQYF
.,few,TRBV5-6,TRBJ2-5,15,TGTGCCAGCAGCTTGGCCCCTGTAACGCAAGAGACCCAGTACTTC,CASSLAPVTQETQYF
.,.,TRBV15,TRBJ2-3,16,TGTGCCACCAGCATGAGCGGAGTGCCTAGCACAGATACGCAGTATTTT,CATSMSGVPSTDTQYF